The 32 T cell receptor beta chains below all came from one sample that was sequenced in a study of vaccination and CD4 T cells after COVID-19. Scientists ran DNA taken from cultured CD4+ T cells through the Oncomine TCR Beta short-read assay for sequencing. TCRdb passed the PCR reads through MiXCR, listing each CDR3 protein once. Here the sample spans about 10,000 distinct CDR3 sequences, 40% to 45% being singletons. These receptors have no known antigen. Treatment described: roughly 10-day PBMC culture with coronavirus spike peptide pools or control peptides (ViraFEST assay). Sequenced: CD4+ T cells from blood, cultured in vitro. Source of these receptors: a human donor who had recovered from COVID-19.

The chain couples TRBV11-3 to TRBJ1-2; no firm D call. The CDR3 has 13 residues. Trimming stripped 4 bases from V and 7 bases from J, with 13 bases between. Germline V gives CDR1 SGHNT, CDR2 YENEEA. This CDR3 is CASSSLGLFGYTF. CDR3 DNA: TGTGCCAGCAGCTCCCTCGGACTATTTGGCTACACCTTC.

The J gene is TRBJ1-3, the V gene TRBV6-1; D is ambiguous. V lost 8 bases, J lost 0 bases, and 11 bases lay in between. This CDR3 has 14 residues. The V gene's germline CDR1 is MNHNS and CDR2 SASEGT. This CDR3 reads CASGSSDSGNTIYF. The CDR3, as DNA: TGTGCCAGCGGTAGTTCGGACTCTGGAAACACCATATATTTT.

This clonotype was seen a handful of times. Written as DNA, the CDR3 is TGTGCCAGCAGTCACGATGGCTACACCTTC. Amino acid sequence: CASSHDGYTF. The gene calls are TRBV6-1 and TRBJ1-2; D unresolved. The CDR3 is made up of 10 amino acids. With 5 bases removed from V and 6 bases from J, the gap between germline ends came to 4 bases. CDR1 and CDR2 (germline): MNHNS, SASEGT.

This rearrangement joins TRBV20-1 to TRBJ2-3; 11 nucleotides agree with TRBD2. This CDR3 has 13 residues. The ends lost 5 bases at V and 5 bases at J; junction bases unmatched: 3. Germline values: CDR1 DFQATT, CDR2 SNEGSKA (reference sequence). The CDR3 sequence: CSALAGGQDTQYF. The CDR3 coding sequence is TGCAGTGCTTTAGCGGGGGGGCAAGATACGCAGTATTTT.

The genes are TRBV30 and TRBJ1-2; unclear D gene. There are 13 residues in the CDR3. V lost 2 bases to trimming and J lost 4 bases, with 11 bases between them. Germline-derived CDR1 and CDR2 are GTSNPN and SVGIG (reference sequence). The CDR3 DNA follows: TGTGCCTGGAGTCCGGGGAGCTCCTATGGCTACACCTTC. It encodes CAWSPGSSYGYTF.

CDR3 residues: CASGPGTAYNSPLHF. CDR3 DNA: TGTGCCAGCGGCCCGGGGACGGCCTATAATTCACCCCTCCACTTT. The rearrangement uses TRBV7-6 and TRBJ1-6, with D maybe TRBD1 (5 bases). V dropped 8 bases and J dropped 2 bases, with 13 bases sitting between them. This CDR3 has 15 residues. CDR1 and CDR2 (germline): SGHVS, FNYEAQ. The full variable domain, its missing parts supplied by reference TRBV7-6 and TRBJ1-6, is GAGVSQSPRYKVTKRGQDVALRCDPISGHVSLYWYRQALGQGPEFLTYFNYEAQQDKSGLPNDRFSAERPEGSISTLTIQRTEQRDSAMYRCASGPGTAYNSPLHFGNGTRLTVT.

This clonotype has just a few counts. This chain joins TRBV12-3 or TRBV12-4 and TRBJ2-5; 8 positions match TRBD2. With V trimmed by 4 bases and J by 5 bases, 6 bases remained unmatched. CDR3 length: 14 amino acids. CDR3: CASSSAGGPETQYF. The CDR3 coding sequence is TGTGCCAGCAGTTCCGCGGGGGGACCGGAGACCCAGTACTTC.

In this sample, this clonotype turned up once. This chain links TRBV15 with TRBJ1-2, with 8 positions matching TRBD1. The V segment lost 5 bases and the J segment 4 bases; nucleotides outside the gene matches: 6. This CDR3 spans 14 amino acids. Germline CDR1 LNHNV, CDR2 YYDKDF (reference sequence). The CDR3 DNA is TGTGCCACCAGCGAAAGAGACAGGGGCTATGGCTACACCTTC. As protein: CATSERDRGYGYTF.

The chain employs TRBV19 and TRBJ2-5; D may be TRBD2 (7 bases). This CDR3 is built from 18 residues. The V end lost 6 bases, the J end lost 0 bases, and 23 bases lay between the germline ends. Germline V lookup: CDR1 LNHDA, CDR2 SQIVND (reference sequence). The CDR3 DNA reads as TGTGCCAGTAGCGCAACGACGTGGGGGGGCTCGTACCAAGAGACCCAGTACTTC. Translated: CASSATTWGGSYQETQYF.

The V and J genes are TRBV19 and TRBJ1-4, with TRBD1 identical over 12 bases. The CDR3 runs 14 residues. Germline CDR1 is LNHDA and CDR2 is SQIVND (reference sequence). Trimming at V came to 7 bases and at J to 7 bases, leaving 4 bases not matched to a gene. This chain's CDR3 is CASTGTGGGEKLFF. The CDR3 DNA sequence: TGTGCCAGTACCGGGACAGGGGGCGGTGAAAAACTGTTTTTT.

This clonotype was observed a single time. Here the CDR3 reads CASRGLAGNTIYF. For the CDR3, the DNA is TGTGCCAGCAGGGGCCTCGCTGGAAACACCATATATTTT. The chain has TRBV2 and TRBJ1-3; D is undetermined. Per germline, CDR1 SNHLY and CDR2 FYNNEI. The V gene lost 6 bases and the J gene lost 2 bases, with 8 bases spanning the gap. The CDR3 spans 13 residues.

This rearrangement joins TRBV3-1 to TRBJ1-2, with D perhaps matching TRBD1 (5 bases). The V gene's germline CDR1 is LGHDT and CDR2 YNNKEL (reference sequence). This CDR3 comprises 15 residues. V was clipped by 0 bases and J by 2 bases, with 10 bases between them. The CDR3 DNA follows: TGTGCCAGCAGCCAAGACTCAGGGAAGAACTATGGCTACACCTTC. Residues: CASSQDSGKNYGYTF.

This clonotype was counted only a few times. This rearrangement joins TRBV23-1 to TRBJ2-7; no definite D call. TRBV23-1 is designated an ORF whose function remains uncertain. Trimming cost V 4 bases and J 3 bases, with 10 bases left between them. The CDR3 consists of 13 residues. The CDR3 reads CASSRGTYYEQYF. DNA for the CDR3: TGCGCCAGCAGTCGAGGTACCTACTACGAGCAGTACTTC.

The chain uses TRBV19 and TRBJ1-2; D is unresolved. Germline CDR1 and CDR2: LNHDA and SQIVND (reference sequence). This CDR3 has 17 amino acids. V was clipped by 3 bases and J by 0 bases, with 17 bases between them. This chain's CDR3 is CASSMRRQPASNYGYTF. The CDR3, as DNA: TGTGCCAGTAGTATGAGGAGGCAGCCTGCCTCTAACTATGGCTACACCTTC. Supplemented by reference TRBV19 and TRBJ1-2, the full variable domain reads DGGITQSPKYLFRKEGQNVTLSCEQNLNHDAMYWYRQDPGQGLRLIYYSQIVNDFQKGDIAEGYSVSREKKESFPLTVTSAQKNPTAFYLCASSMRRQPASNYGYTFGSGTRLTVV.

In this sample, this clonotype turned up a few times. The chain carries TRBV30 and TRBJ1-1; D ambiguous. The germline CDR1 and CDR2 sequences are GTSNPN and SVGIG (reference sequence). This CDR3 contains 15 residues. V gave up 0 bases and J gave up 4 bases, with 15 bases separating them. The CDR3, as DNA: TGTGCCTGGAGTGTACTTTGGGAGCTTGGCACTGAAGCTTTCTTT. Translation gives CAWSVLWELGTEAFF.

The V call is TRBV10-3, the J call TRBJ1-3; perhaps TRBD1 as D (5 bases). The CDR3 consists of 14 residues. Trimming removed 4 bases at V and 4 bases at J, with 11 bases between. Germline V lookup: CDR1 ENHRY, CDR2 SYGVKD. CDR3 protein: CAISGGESGNTIYF. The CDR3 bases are TGTGCCATCAGTGGGGGGGAGAGCGGAAACACCATATATTTT.

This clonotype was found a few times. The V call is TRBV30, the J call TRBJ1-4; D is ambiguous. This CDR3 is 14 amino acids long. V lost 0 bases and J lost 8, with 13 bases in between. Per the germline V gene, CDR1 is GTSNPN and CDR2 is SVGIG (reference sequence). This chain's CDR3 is CAWSVPEGWEKLFF. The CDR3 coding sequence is TGTGCCTGGAGTGTTCCTGAGGGTTGGGAAAAACTGTTTTTT. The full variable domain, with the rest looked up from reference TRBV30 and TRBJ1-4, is SQTIHQWPATLVQPVGSPLSLECTVEGTSNPNLYWYRQAAGRGLQLLFYSVGIGQISSEVPQNLSASRPQDRQFILSSKKLLLSDSGFYLCAWSVPEGWEKLFFGSGTQLSVL.

The CDR3 loop is CSARERTPSGGTKETQYF. In DNA, the CDR3 is TGCAGTGCTAGAGAAAGAACTCCTAGCGGGGGCACGAAAGAGACCCAGTACTTC. The gene calls are TRBV20-1 and TRBJ2-5; 10 bases are a match to TRBD2. Germline V CDR1 and CDR2: DFQATT, SNEGSKA (reference sequence). The CDR3 is 18 residues long. V lost 0 bases to trimming and J lost 3 bases; unmatched junction nucleotides: 13.

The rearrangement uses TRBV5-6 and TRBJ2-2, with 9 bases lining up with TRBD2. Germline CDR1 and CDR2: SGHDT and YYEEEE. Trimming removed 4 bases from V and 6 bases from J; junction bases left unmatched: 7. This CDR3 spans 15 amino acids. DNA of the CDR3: TGTGCCAGCAGCCCAGCGGGGGGCCGGGCCGGGGAGCTGTTTTTT. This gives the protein CASSPAGGRAGELFF.

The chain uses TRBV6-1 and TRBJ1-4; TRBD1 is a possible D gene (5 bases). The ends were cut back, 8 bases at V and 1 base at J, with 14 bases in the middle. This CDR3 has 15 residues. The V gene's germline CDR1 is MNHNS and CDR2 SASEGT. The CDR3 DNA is TGTGCCAGCGGCCGACAGACACAAACTAATGAAAAACTGTTTTTT. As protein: CASGRQTQTNEKLFF.

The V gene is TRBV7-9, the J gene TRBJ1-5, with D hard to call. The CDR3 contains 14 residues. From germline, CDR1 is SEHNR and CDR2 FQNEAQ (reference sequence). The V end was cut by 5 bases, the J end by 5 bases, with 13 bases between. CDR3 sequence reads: CASSKDRSDQPQHF. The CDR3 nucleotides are TGTGCCAGCAGCAAGGACCGTTCGGATCAGCCCCAGCATTTT.

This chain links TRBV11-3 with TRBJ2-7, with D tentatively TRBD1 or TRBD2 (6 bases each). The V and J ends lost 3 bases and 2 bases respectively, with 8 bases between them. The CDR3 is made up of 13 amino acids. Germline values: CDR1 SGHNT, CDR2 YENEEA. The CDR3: CASSLGGPYEQYF. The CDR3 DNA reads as TGTGCCAGCAGCTTGGGGGGCCCCTACGAGCAGTACTTC.

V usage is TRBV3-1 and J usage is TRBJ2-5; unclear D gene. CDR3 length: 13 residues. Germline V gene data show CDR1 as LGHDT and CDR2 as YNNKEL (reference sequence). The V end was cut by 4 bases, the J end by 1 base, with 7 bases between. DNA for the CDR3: TGTGCCAGCAGCCCAGGAGTCCAAGAGACCCAGTACTTC. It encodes CASSPGVQETQYF.

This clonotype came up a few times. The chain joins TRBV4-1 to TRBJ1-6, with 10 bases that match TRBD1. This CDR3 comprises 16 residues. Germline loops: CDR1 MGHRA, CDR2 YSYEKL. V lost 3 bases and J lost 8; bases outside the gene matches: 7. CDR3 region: CASSQIRQGADSPLHF. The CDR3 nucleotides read TGCGCCAGCAGCCAGATACGACAGGGGGCGGATTCACCCCTCCACTTT.

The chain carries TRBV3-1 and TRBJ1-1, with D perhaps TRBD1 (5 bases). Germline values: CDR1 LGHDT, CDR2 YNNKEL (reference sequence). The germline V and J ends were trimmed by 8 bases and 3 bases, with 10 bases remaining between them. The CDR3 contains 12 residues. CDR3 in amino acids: CASRGRDTEAFF. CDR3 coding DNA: TGTGCCAGCCGGGGACGGGACACTGAAGCTTTCTTT.

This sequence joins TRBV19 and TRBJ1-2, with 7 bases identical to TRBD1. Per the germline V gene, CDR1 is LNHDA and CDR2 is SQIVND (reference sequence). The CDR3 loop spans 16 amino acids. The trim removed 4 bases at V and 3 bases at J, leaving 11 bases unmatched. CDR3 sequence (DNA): TGTGCCAGTAGTAGAGGGGGCCAGGGGGGCGACTATGGCTACACCTTC. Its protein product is CASSRGGQGGDYGYTF. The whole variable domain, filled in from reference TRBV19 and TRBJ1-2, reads DGGITQSPKYLFRKEGQNVTLSCEQNLNHDAMYWYRQDPGQGLRLIYYSQIVNDFQKGDIAEGYSVSREKKESFPLTVTSAQKNPTAFYLCASSRGGQGGDYGYTFGSGTRLTVV.

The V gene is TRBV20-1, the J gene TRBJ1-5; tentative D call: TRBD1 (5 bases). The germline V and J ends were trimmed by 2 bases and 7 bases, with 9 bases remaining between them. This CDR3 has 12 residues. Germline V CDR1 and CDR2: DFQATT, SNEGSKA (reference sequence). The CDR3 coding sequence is TGCAGTGCTAGAAAATCAGGGCAGCCCCAGCATTTT. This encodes CSARKSGQPQHF.

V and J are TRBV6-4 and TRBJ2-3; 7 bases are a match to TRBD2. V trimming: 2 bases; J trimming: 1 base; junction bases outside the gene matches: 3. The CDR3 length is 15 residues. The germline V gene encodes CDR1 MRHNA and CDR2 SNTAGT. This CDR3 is CASSDGAGGTDTQYF. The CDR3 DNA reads TGTGCCAGCAGTGACGGGGCGGGGGGCACAGATACGCAGTATTTT.

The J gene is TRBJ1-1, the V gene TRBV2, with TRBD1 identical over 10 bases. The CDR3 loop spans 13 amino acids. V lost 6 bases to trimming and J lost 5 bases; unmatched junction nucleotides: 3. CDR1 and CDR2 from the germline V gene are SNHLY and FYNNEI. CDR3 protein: CASRTGGGTEAFF. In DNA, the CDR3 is TGTGCCAGCAGGACAGGGGGCGGGACTGAAGCTTTCTTT.

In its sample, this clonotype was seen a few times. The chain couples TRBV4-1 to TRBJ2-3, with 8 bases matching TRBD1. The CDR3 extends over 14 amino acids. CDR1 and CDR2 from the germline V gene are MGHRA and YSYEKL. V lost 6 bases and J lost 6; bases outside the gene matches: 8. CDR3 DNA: TGCGCCAGCAGGGAACGGACAGGGTCTGATACGCAGTATTTT. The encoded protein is CASRERTGSDTQYF.

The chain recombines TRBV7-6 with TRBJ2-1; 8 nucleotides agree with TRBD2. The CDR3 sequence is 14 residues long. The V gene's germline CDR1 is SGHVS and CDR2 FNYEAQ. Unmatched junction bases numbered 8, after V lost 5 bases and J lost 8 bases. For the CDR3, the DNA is TGTGCCAGCAGCATTAGCGGGGTGGGTCATGAGCAGTTCTTC. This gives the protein CASSISGVGHEQFF. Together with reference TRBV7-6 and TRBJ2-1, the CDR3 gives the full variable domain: GAGVSQSPRYKVTKRGQDVALRCDPISGHVSLYWYRQALGQGPEFLTYFNYEAQQDKSGLPNDRFSAERPEGSISTLTIQRTEQRDSAMYRCASSISGVGHEQFFGPGTRLTVL.

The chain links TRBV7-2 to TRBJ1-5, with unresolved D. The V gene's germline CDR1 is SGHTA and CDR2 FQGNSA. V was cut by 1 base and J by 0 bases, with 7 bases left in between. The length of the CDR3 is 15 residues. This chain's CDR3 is CASSLGLYSNQPQHF. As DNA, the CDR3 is TGTGCCAGCAGCTTAGGACTGTATAGCAATCAGCCCCAGCATTTT.